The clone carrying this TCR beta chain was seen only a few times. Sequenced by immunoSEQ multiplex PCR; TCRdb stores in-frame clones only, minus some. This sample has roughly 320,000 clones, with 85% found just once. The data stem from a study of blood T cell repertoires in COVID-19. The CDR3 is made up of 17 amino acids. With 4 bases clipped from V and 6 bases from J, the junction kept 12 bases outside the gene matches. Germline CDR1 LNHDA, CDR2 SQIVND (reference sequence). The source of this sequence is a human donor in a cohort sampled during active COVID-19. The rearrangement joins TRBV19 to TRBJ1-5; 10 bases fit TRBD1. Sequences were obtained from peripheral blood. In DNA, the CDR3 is TGTGCCAGTAGTAGACAGGGGGCAGGGGGGCTCGGTCAGCCCCAGCATTTT. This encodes CASSRQGAGGLGQPQHF.